The rows below give T cell receptor beta chains drawn from one sample of a study of regulatory T cells in long-lasting Graves disease. Via MiXCR, TCRdb re-called the multiplex PCR reads, giving one row per CDR3 protein. The table lists 560,000 or so distinct CDR3 sequences, roughly 16% of them singletons. These data also formed part of another study, on T cells in Graves' hyperthyroidism and ophthalmopathy.

This specimen was peripheral blood mononuclear cells (PBMCs), taken at new diagnosis, from a patient treated with antithyroid drugs. These receptors all come from a man between 18 and 29 years old with Graves disease. Both conserved end residues are part of each CDR3. A D gene is named only where the DNA matches it firmly. Not every row has a clone size; where given, it reads once, few, many or a size class.

d_call clone_size j_call v_call cdr3_aa
TRBD2 NA TRBJ2-1 TRBV2 CASTGPAGGGEQFF
TRBD1 NA TRBJ2-1 TRBV30 CAWTSGTGPYNEQFF
NA few TRBJ1-2 TRBV19 CASSIGRAGNYGYTF
NA many TRBJ2-1 TRBV20-1 CSAITGIYNEQFF
NA many TRBJ2-3 TRBV4-1 CASSQERVSTSTDTQYF
TRBD1 NA TRBJ2-6 TRBV4-1 CASSQVGTEMISGANVLTF
NA few TRBJ2-5 TRBV5-6 CASSLESARLETQYF
NA NA TRBJ2-1 TRBV3-1 CASSHTYTGRGYEQFF
TRBD2 few TRBJ2-2 TRBV6-1 CASSSNGGGVTGELFF
TRBD2 many TRBJ2-3 TRBV12-3/TRBV12-4 CASSLLTLAGGSTDTQYF
TRBD1 many TRBJ1-4 TRBV6-1 CASRQGANEKLFF
NA few TRBJ1-5 TRBV9 CASSVGGVPNQPQHF
NA NA TRBJ1-2 TRBV20-1 CSARSGSYGYTF
TRBD2 NA NA TRBV4-1 CASSQLGGGGVETQYF
NA many TRBJ2-1 TRBV5-1 CASSEAENEQFF
NA few TRBJ2-3 TRBV7-9 CASSFPYMGVSTDTQYF
NA few TRBJ2-6 TRBV29-1 CSVVGGPSGANVLTF
NA many TRBJ1-5 TRBV11-2 CASSLEMGNQPQHF
NA few TRBJ1-2 TRBV12-3/TRBV12-4 CASSLFRVGGYTF
TRBD1 NA TRBJ1-1 TRBV7-3 CASSPQRDRGPEAFF
NA NA TRBJ2-5 TRBV20-1 CSARDRDNQETQYF
NA many TRBJ2-7 TRBV6-2/TRBV6-3 CASISTSRREGHYEQYF
NA NA TRBJ2-1 TRBV7-9 CASSLVGSGWGSVEQFF
TRBD2 many TRBJ2-5 TRBV20-1 CSAEEAGGPFGETQYF
TRBD1 NA TRBJ2-7 TRBV29-1 CSVIRDRSSYEQYF
TRBD2 many TRBJ2-6 TRBV28 CASSLGGEFSGANVLTF
TRBD2 many TRBJ2-1 TRBV3-1 CASSQDSLLGGAYNEQFF
NA NA TRBJ2-7 TRBV5-4 CASSLTNLEQYF
NA few TRBJ2-3 TRBV20-1 CSASGRGPRHKTTDTQYF
NA NA TRBJ2-7 TRBV25-1 CASTPRASSVYEQYF
NA few TRBJ2-1 TRBV12-3/TRBV12-4 CASRWPGAHEQFF
NA NA TRBJ1-5 TRBV6-1 CASKESGRYGQPQHF
NA few TRBJ1-2 TRBV6-5 CASSYRYESDGYTF